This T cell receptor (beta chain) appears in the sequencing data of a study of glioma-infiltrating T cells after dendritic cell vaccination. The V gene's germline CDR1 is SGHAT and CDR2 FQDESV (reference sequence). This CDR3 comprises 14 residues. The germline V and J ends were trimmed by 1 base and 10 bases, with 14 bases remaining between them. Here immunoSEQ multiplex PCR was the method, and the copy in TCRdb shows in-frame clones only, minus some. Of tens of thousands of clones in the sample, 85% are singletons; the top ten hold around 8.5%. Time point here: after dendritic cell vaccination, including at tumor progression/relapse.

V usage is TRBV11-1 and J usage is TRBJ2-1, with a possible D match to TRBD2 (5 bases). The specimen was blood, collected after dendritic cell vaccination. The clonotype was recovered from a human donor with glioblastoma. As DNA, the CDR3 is TGTGCCAGCAGCTTAGAACTAGTTCCGGGAGAGCAGTTCTTC. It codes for CASSLELVPGEQFF.